The next 21 T cell receptor beta chains were all read from a single sample in a study of blood T cell repertoires in COVID-19. Clones were sequenced by immunoSEQ multiplex PCR, and TCRdb holds only the in-frame ones, with some missing. The table includes under 200,000 clones, approximately 84% detected once. Sequenced: peripheral blood. The receptors here all came from a woman over 75 with COVID-19, enrolled during active disease.

The chain has TRBV4-1 and TRBJ2-7; D is possibly TRBD2 (6 bases). In germline, CDR1 is MGHRA, CDR2 YSYEKL. This CDR3 is built from 14 residues. V was cut by 3 bases and J by 1 base, with 10 bases left in between. The CDR3 DNA reads as TGCGCCAGCAGCCAGATGGGAGGATCCTACGAGCAGTACTTC. Translated, it gives CASSQMGGSYEQYF.

The chain is built from TRBV5-4 and TRBJ1-1; unclear D gene. Trimming took off 0 bases at V and 0 bases at J, with 9 bases between the two ends. Germline V gives CDR1 SGHNT, CDR2 YYREEE (reference sequence). CDR3 length equals 15 residues. The CDR3 is CASSLDRFMNTEAFF. The CDR3 DNA reads TGTGCCAGCAGCTTGGACAGATTCATGAACACTGAAGCTTTCTTT.

This clone was observed a single time. Written as DNA, the CDR3 is TGTGCCAGCAGACGGGACAGGGACTCTGGCTACACCTTC. Translating it yields CASRRDRDSGYTF. This chain connects TRBV6-5 to TRBJ1-2; 9 positions match TRBD1. V was clipped by 6 bases and J by 7 bases; unmatched bases: 6. This CDR3 spans 13 amino acids. The germline V gene encodes CDR1 MNHEY and CDR2 SVGAGI.

The rearrangement uses TRBV6-6 and TRBJ2-2; TRBD1 aligns across 10 bases. The trim removed 6 bases at V and 6 bases at J, leaving 7 bases unmatched. The CDR3 covers 15 residues. In germline, CDR1 is MNHNY, CDR2 SVGAGI (reference sequence). Here the CDR3 DNA reads TGTGCCAGCAGAACAGACAGGGGGCGGCCCGGGGAGCTGTTTTTT. Translation gives CASRTDRGRPGELFF.

V is TRBV10-3 and J is TRBJ2-3, with TRBD2 matching 7 bases. Germline V gene sequence: CDR1 ENHRY, CDR2 SYGVKD. Germline trimming cut 3 bases from V and 4 bases from J; bases unmatched to any gene: 4. The CDR3 runs to 14 residues. The CDR3: CAISEGGGADTQYF. The CDR3 DNA follows: TGTGCCATCAGTGAAGGCGGGGGTGCAGATACGCAGTATTTT.

In DNA, the CDR3 is TGTGCCTCCTCCGGGGATCTAGCCAAAAACATTCAGTACTTC. Its protein product is CASSGDLAKNIQYF. This chain uses TRBV18 with TRBJ2-4, with a weak D call TRBD2 (5 bases). The CDR3 extends over 14 amino acids. CDR1 is KGHSH, CDR2 LQKENI, per germline. Trimming took off 11 bases at V and 0 bases at J, with 14 bases between the two ends.

The chain joins TRBV18 to TRBJ2-7, with unresolved D. CDR1 KGHSH and CDR2 LQKENI come from the germline V gene. Trimming took off 3 bases at V and 5 bases at J, with 8 bases between the two ends. The CDR3 is 12 amino acids. The CDR3 spells CASSPMQDEQYF. For the CDR3, the DNA is TGTGCCAGCTCACCTATGCAGGACGAGCAGTACTTC.

The CDR3 spells CSLWVAGEDTQYF. CDR3 sequence (DNA): TGCAGCCTGTGGGTAGCGGGAGAAGATACGCAGTATTTT. The rearrangement links TRBV29-1 to TRBJ2-3; TRBD2 agrees at 9 bases. The CDR3 consists of 13 residues. Looked up from germline, CDR1 is SQVTM and CDR2 is ANQGSEA. V was clipped by 8 bases and J by 5 bases; unmatched bases: 8.

This chain joins TRBV7-2 and TRBJ2-3; 9 nucleotides agree with TRBD2. The V gene's germline CDR1 is SGHTA and CDR2 FQGNSA. The CDR3 contains 13 residues. Trimming removed 6 bases from V and 4 bases from J; junction bases left unmatched: 2. The CDR3, as DNA: TGTGCCAGCAGGCGGGGGGGGCCAGATACGCAGTATTTT. This translates into CASRRGGPDTQYF.

The V call is TRBV7-2, the J call TRBJ1-1, with D perhaps TRBD1 (6 bases). This CDR3 is 12 amino acids long. Germline V CDR1 and CDR2: SGHTA, FQGNSA. V was trimmed by 5 bases and J by 5 bases, leaving 9 bases between them. CDR3 nucleotides: TGTGCCAGCAGCCCAGGGGTTACTGAAGCTTTCTTT. Its protein product is CASSPGVTEAFF.

The genes are TRBV5-1 and TRBJ2-2; no firm D call. The CDR3 loop spans 15 amino acids. The V end lost 1 base, the J end lost 6 bases, and 13 bases lay between the germline ends. From germline, CDR1 is SGHRS and CDR2 YFSETQ. CDR3 sequence reads: CASSLSPLRAGELFF. The CDR3 bases are TGCGCCAGCAGCTTGTCACCTCTACGGGCCGGGGAGCTGTTTTTT. Supplemented by reference TRBV5-1 and TRBJ2-2, the full variable domain reads KAGVTQTPRYLIKTRGQQVTLSCSPISGHRSVSWYQQTPGQGLQFLFEYFSETQRNKGNFPGRFSGRQFSNSRSEMNVSTLELGDSALYLCASSLSPLRAGELFFGEGSRLTVL.

The chain carries TRBV6-6 and TRBJ2-3; D perhaps matches TRBD2 (5 bases). Germline V gives CDR1 MNHNY, CDR2 SVGAGI (reference sequence). The CDR3 extends over 16 amino acids. Trimming removed 1 base from V and 0 bases from J, with 11 bases in between. CDR3 nucleotides: TGTGCCAGCAGTTACTACCTAGCCGGAAGCACAGATACGCAGTATTTT. Residues: CASSYYLAGSTDTQYF.

A few counts support this clone. The chain combines TRBV10-3 with TRBJ2-7, with a weak D call TRBD1 (6 bases). The CDR3 is made up of 12 amino acids. Trimming took off 11 bases at V and 0 bases at J, with 11 bases between the two ends. Germline V gene sequence: CDR1 ENHRY, CDR2 SYGVKD. The CDR3 DNA sequence: TGTGCCGCTCAGGGGAACTCCTACGAGCAGTACTTC. It encodes CAAQGNSYEQYF.

The V gene is TRBV9, the J gene TRBJ1-6; TRBD1 aligns across 8 bases. Germline-derived CDR1 and CDR2 are SGDLS and YYNGEE. V shed 3 bases and J 7 bases; nucleotides not matched to a gene: 6. CDR3 length: 15 amino acids. The CDR3 is CASSAQTGANSPLHF. The CDR3 DNA reads as TGTGCCAGCAGCGCCCAGACAGGGGCAAATTCACCCCTCCACTTT.

V usage is TRBV7-2 and J usage is TRBJ1-4, with 8 bases fitting TRBD1. This CDR3 is built from 17 residues. V dropped 4 bases and J dropped 8; count of bases not matched to a gene: 15. CDR1 is SGHTA and CDR2 is FQGNSA in the germline V gene. CDR3 protein: CASSSTEWTGIEEKLFF. The CDR3 coding sequence is TGTGCCAGCAGCTCGACCGAATGGACAGGGATAGAGGAAAAACTGTTTTTT.

V and J are TRBV19 and TRBJ2-7, with no clear D. This CDR3 is built from 12 residues. Germline CDR1 and CDR2: LNHDA and SQIVND (reference sequence). Deletions cut 7 bases from V and 6 bases from J, with 13 bases between. As DNA, the CDR3 is TGTGCCAGTAAATCGAGGCTAAGCGAGCAGTACTTC. Translation: CASKSRLSEQYF.

The chain joins TRBV7-2 to TRBJ1-2; the match to TRBD1 covers 8 bases. Germline values: CDR1 SGHTA, CDR2 FQGNSA. This CDR3 region has 15 residues. The J segment lost 7 bases and the V segment lost 3 bases, leaving 10 bases of the junction unmatched. The CDR3 bases are TGTGCCAGCAGCTTCTTAGGACAGGGCTCTGGTGGCTACACCTTC. It is translated as CASSFLGQGSGGYTF.

The chain carries TRBV18 and TRBJ1-1; D unresolved. Germline V gene sequence: CDR1 KGHSH, CDR2 LQKENI. Trimming took 3 bases from V and 1 from J, leaving 3 bases between them. This CDR3 is built from 12 residues. CDR3 amino acids: CASSPGNTEAFF. CDR3 nucleotide sequence: TGTGCCAGCTCACCCGGGAACACTGAAGCTTTCTTT.

CDR3 residues: CASSTLSGMNTEAFF. The CDR3, as DNA: TGTGCCAGCAGTACCCTTTCAGGCATGAACACTGAAGCTTTCTTT. The chain joins TRBV6-6 to TRBJ1-1; no definite D call. Trimming took off 5 bases at V and 0 bases at J, with 13 bases between the two ends. CDR1 MNHNY and CDR2 SVGAGI come from the germline V gene (reference sequence). This CDR3 region has 15 residues.

V gene TRBV30 combines with J gene TRBJ2-7, with D hard to call. The V end lost 0 bases, the J end lost 3 bases, and 6 bases lay between the germline ends. CDR1 and CDR2 (germline): GTSNPN, SVGIG (reference sequence). The CDR3 consists of 12 residues. CDR3 amino acids: CAWSVTYYEQYF. The CDR3 region has the DNA TGTGCCTGGAGTGTCACCTACTACGAGCAGTACTTC.

In this sample, this clone turned up a few times. The chain links TRBV7-9 to TRBJ1-2; 9 bases map to TRBD1. V shed 5 bases, J shed 7 bases, and the junction held 8 bases outside the gene matches. Germline values: CDR1 SEHNR, CDR2 FQNEAQ (reference sequence). The CDR3 spans 14 residues. CDR3 sequence reads: CASSPRTGAGGYTF. The CDR3, as DNA: TGTGCCAGCAGCCCCCGGACAGGGGCGGGTGGCTACACCTTC.